The clone carrying this T cell receptor beta chain was counted a single time. Antigen: not known. The record originates from a study of brain T cells in children with intractable seizures. Time point noted: blood from clinic visit 5 months post-surgery; TSC patient then seizure free. Trimming pared 4 bases from V and 4 bases from J, leaving 14 bases between. The CDR3 length is 14 residues. Per the germline V gene, CDR1 is SGHNT and CDR2 is YYREEE (reference sequence). Regarding the study as a whole: HCMV serostatus was not known, and viral specificity came from CDR3 similarity only.

The method was immunoSEQ multiplex PCR; TCRdb's version includes in-frame clones alone and lacks a portion of them. This sample carries 300,000 to 400,000 clones, approximately 93% of them seen once, and the ten largest clones take about 6%. The TCR sequence derives from a boy in the first two years of life with tuberous sclerosis and intractable seizures. The material sequenced was peripheral blood, taken roughly 5 months after surgery. The chain joins TRBV5-4 to TRBJ1-2; TRBD1 is a possible D gene (6 bases). The chain's CDR3 is CASSPVGRGYGYTF. In nucleotides, the CDR3 is TGTGCCAGCAGCCCCGTGGGCAGGGGCTATGGCTACACCTTC.